The TCR beta chain described here comes from a study of CD8 T cells in ankylosing spondylitis. TCRdb fed the 5' RACE reads into MiXCR, producing one record per CDR3 protein. This sample yields roughly 280,000 distinct CDR3 sequences, of which approximately 20% are seen a single time; 7.5% to 9% belongs to the top ten. The specimen was blood, either unsorted or a sorted T cell fraction (not recorded which). The clonotype was recovered from a male donor with ankylosing spondylitis or in good health (not recorded which).

CDR3 sequence reads: CASRGTIGELFF. The DNA of the CDR3 is TGTGCCAGCAGGGGCACAATTGGGGAGCTGTTTTTT. The chain employs TRBV6-4 and TRBJ2-2; no clear D gene. Germline CDR1 reads MRHNA; CDR2 reads SNTAGT. V was pared by 6 bases and J by 8 bases, with 10 bases between. This CDR3 comprises 12 residues.